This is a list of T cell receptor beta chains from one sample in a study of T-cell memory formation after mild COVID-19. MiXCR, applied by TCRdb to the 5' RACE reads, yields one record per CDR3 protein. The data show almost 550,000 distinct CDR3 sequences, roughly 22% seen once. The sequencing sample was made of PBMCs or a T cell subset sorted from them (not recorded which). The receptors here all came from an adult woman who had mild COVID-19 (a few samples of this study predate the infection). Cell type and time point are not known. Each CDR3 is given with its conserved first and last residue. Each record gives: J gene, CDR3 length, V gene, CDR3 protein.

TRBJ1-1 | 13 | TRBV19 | CASSLWGSLQAFF
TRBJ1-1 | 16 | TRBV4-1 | CASSQDPQGGRTEAFF
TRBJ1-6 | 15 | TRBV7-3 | CASSLNRQGGSPLHF
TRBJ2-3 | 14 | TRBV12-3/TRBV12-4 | CASKRDPSTDTQYF
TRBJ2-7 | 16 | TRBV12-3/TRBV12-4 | CASSSGLAGGDYEQYF
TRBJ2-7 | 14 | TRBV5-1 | CASSLNRAVYEQYF
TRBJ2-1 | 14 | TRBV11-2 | CASSLVQSPGGQFF
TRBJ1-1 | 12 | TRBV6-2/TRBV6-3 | CASSYSTGEAFF
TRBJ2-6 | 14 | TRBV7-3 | CASSSVSGANVLTF
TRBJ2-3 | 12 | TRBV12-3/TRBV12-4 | CASSSETGSWYF
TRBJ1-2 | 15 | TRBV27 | CASSLGGAESGGYTF
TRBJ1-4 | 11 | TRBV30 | CAWSAGHRMFF
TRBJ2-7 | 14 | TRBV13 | CASSLQRERYEQYF
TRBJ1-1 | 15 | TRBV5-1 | CASSLAVNVNTEAFF
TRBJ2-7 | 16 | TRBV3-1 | CASSPAGVGLSYEQYF
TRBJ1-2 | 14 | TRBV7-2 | CASSRPGTGYGYTF
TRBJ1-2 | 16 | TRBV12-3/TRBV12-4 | CASSSLWGTGGEGYTF
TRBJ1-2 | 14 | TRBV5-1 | CASSLAAGDYGYTF
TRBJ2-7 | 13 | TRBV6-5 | CASSYSADYEQYF
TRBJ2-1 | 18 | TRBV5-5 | CASSPPTVSSGAVGEQFF
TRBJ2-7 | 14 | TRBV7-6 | CASSSPNAGTGVLF
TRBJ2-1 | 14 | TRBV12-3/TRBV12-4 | CASSFRDRGNEQFF
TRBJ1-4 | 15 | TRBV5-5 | CASSLRDRGEEKLFF
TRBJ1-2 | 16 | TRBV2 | CASRALGIGQVHGYTF
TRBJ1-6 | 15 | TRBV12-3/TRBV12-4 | CASSRTEAYNSPLHF
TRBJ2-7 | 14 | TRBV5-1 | CASSDLRSSYEQYF
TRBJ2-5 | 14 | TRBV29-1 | CSVERGDGQETQYF
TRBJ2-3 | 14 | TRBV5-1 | CASSFPSGGDTQYF
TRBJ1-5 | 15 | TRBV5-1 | CASSYAGGSNQPQHF
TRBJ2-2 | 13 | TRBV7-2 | CASSLGVGAELFF
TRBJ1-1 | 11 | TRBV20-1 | CSAREGGEAFF
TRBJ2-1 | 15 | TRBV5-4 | CASSLGGSKFNEQFF
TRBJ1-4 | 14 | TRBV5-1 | CASSQTTTNEKLFF
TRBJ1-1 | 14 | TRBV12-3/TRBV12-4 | CASTEPGVSTEAFF
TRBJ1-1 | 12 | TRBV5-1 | CASHSMNTEAFF
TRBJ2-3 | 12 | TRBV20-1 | CSVHPGTDTQYF
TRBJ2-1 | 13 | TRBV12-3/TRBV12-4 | CASIGQSSNEQFF
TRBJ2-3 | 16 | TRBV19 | CASRRQDGPVTDTQYF
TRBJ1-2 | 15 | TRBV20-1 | CSAPNYSRWGYGYTF
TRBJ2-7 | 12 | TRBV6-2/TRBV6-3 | CASPTGGYEQYF
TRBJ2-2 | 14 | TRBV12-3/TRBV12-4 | CASILLRNTGELFF
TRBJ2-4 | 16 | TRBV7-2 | CASSLAGRVPQNIQYF
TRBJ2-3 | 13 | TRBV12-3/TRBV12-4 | CASSLQGPDTQYF
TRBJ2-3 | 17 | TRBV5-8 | CASSLGTGGVGTDTQYF
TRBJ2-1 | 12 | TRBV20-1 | CSAPDYNNEQFF
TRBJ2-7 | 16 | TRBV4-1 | CASSRISRESSYEQYF
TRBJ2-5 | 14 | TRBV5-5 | CASSSTGARETQYF
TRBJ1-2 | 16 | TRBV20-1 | CSARDPPASTYYGYTF
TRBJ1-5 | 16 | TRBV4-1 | CASSQPQGQFNQPQHF
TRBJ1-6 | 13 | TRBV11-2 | CASLTGLSYPLHF
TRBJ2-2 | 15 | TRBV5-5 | CASSFGLEITGELFF
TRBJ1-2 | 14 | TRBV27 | CASSSPGEVYGYTF
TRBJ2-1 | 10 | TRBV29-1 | CSVRGHEQFF
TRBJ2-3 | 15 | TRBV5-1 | CASSTGGAWGDTQYF
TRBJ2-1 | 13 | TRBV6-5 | CASSYKVIDEQFF
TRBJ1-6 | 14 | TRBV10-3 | CAIRDRDTFSPLHF
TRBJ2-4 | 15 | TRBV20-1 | CSARSVPVAKNIQYF
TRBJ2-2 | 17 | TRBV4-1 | CASSLLGLASNTGELFF